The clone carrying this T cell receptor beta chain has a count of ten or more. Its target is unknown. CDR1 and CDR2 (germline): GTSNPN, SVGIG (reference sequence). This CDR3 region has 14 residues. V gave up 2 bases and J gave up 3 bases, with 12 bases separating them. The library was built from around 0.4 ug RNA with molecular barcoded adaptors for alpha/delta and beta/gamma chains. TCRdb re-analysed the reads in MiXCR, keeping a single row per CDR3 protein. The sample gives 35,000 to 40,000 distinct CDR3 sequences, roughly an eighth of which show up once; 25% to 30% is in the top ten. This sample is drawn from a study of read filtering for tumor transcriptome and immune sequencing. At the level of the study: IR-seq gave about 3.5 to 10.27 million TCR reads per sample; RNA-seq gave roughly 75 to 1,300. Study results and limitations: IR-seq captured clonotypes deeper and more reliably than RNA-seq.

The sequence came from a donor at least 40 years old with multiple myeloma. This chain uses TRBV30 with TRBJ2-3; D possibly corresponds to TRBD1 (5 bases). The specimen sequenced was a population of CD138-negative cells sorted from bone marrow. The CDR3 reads CAWSSRAWTDTQYF. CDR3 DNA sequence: TGTGCCTGGAGTAGCAGGGCTTGGACAGATACGCAGTATTTT.